What follows describes a single T cell receptor beta chain. Its antigen remains unidentified. Only in-frame clones appear in the TCRdb table, and some are missing; sequencing was by immunoSEQ multiplex PCR. The table lists 90,000 to 100,000 clones, roughly 90% of them singletons. This sample was included in a study of T cell responses to AZD1222 COVID-19 vaccine. The CDR3 consists of 11 residues. The germline V gene encodes CDR1 MDHEN and CDR2 SYDVKM. General study results and limits: Vaccine-associated CD4 TCRs spanned spike, dominant at 160-218 and 743-854. The reported proportion of spike-specific TCRs targeting unmutated variant regions was nearly half. Spike-specific TCR repertoires showed rising breadth and depth after two AZD1222 doses.

The chain joins TRBV28 to TRBJ2-2; D is perhaps TRBD2 (6 bases). The origin of this receptor is an adult who received the AZD1222 COVID-19 vaccine. This sample comprised peripheral blood, obtained 28 days after the second AZD1222 dose. In nucleotides, the CDR3 is TGTGCGGGAGGTCACACCGGGGAGCTGTTTTTT. Translated: CAGGHTGELFF.